This T cell receptor beta chain was sequenced for a study of beta chain features in type 1 diabetes. V shed 1 base and J 5 bases; nucleotides not matched to a gene: 11. CDR1 and CDR2 (germline): GTSNPN, SVGIG (reference sequence). This CDR3 region has 16 residues. General study points: Type 1 diabetes patients showed a moderate but significant shortening of TCRB CDR3s in all four CD4+ subsets. Individuals with type 1 diabetes displayed fewer insertions and more deletions at VDJ junctions.

This clone was recorded a few times. Antigen unknown. Isolated RNA was reverse transcribed in full, so expressed TCRB transcripts were sequenced. This table comes from immunoSEQ multiplex PCR, and its TCRdb copy is limited to in-frame clones, with some not included. The data show hundreds of thousands of clones, around 16% seen once. This TCR was recovered from a man aged 18 to 30 with type 1 diabetes. The chain has TRBV30 and TRBJ1-1, with 9 bases lining up with TRBD1. Material: naive CD4+ T cells from blood. The chain's CDR3 is CAWSATRTGDKTEAFF. The DNA of the CDR3 is TGTGCCTGGAGTGCCACACGGACAGGGGATAAGACTGAAGCTTTCTTT.